The 16 T cell receptor beta chains presented below share a single source sample, sequenced in a study of tumor-infiltrating lymphocytes in primary liver carcinoma. The input was 450 to 550 ng total RNA; TCR beta cDNA was made from it with a constant-region primer. Libraries for TCR beta were built through three nested multiplex PCR rounds, which together made up a slightly modified ARM-PCR procedure. TRBV1-TRBV30 forward primers paired with a C-beta reverse primer were used in the first two PCR rounds, which ran approximately 10 cycles each. TCRdb re-analysed the multiplex PCR reads in MiXCR, keeping a single row per CDR3 protein. The sample has approximately 190,000 distinct CDR3 sequences, 70% to 90% seen once. Total RNA and DNA came together from around 20-30 mg of bulk tissue without cell sorting. Specimen: tumor tissue from primary liver carcinoma. These receptors all stem from a man aged 35 to 55 with primary liver carcinoma and hepatitis B virus infection.

The V call is TRBV5-6, the J call TRBJ1-6; D is unresolved. This CDR3 is 15 amino acids long. The V gene's germline CDR1 is SGHDT and CDR2 YYEEEE. V was clipped by 4 bases and J by 13 bases, with 21 bases between them. CDR3 DNA: TGTGCCAGCAGCCCAAGGACTCCTGTGAATCCGCCCCTCCACTTT. This codes for CASSPRTPVNPPLHF.

The chain joins TRBV6-5 to TRBJ2-1, with unresolved D. The CDR3 has 13 amino acids. V dropped 0 bases and J dropped 7 bases, with 7 bases sitting between them. Germline-derived CDR1 and CDR2 are MNHEY and SVGAGI. The CDR3 sequence is CASSYSVLNEQFF. The CDR3 bases are TGTGCCAGCAGTTACTCGGTATTAAATGAGCAGTTCTTC.

Turning to this clonotype: This is likely a read error, given that the CDR3 carries no conserved phenylalanine or tryptophan at its end. The limits of the CDR3 on the DNA are not certain, so only TCRdb's listed CDR3 is given. The genes are TRBV29-1 and TRBJ2-3; the D call in the table, TRBD1, was not verified against the DNA. 14 amino acids form the CDR3, both terminal residues included. CDR1 and CDR2 from the germline V gene are SQVTM and ANQGSEA. The CDR3 region is CSVTGTGASDTQYS.

This clonotype was recorded only once. A single base separates this from a much larger clone, so it may be a read error. The rearrangement links TRBV7-2 to TRBJ2-7; 7 bases line up with TRBD2. The CDR3 length is 15 residues. The germline gives CDR1 SGHTA, CDR2 FQGNSA. DNA for the CDR3: TGTGCCGGCAGCTTTTGGGGTAGCGGGTCCTACGAGCAGTACTTC. Its protein product is CAGSFWGSGSYEQYF.

This clonotype was recorded at least ten times. The chain recombines TRBV10-3 with TRBJ1-1; D is unresolved. The V end lost 2 bases, the J end lost 4 bases, and 11 bases lay between the germline ends. There are 14 residues in the CDR3. Germline V CDR1 and CDR2: ENHRY, SYGVKD. The CDR3 here is CAISERETGTEAFF. The CDR3 DNA is TGTGCCATCAGTGAGCGGGAAACCGGCACTGAAGCTTTCTTT.

The chain joins TRBV6-2 or TRBV6-3 to TRBJ2-7; 7 bases align to TRBD1. This CDR3 contains 14 residues. The germline CDR1 and CDR2 sequences are MNHEY and SVGEGT. With V trimmed by 4 bases and J by 6 bases, 9 bases remained unmatched. The CDR3 protein is CASSSPTGTSEQYF. The CDR3 nucleotides read TGTGCCAGCAGTTCCCCGACAGGGACCAGCGAGCAGTACTTC.

The chain recombines TRBV29-1 with TRBJ1-5, with 7 bases matching TRBD1. The J call is in doubt because the DNA end fits TRBJ2-3 better. There are 13 residues in the CDR3. Germline V lookup: CDR1 SQVTM, CDR2 ANQGSEA. CDR3 in amino acids: CSVMGQSNRPQYF. The CDR3 DNA is TGCAGCGTTATGGGACAGTCTAATCGGCCCCAGTATTTT.

The chain has TRBV14 and TRBJ2-1, with 8 bases matching TRBD2. CDR3 length: 16 amino acids. The trim removed 6 bases at V and 12 bases at J, leaving 19 bases unmatched. CDR1 and CDR2 from the germline V gene are SGHDN and FVKESK. The CDR3 DNA is TGTGCCAGCAGTGCCGTAGCGGGATGGGTAAGCAATATGCAGTTCTTC. Protein product: CASSAVAGWVSNMQFF.

This clonotype was found once. The missing conserved phenylalanine or tryptophan at the end of this CDR3 makes a read error likely. V gene TRBV5-1 combines with J gene TRBJ2-5, with 9 bases identical to TRBD2. With V trimmed by 9 bases and J by 2 bases, 8 bases remained unmatched. Germline V lookup: CDR1 SGHRS, CDR2 YFSETQ. This CDR3 comprises 14 residues. The CDR3: CANRSGRFQETQYL. As DNA, the CDR3 is TGCGCCAACAGGAGCGGGAGGTTTCAAGAGACCCAGTACCTC.

Notes on this clonotype: It is likely a read error, because the conserved phenylalanine at the end of the CDR3 is missing. V usage is TRBV5-1 and J usage is TRBJ2-7, with 7 bases lining up with TRBD2. Trimming cost V 4 bases and J 6 bases; bases outside gene matches: 13. The CDR3 extends over 15 amino acids. Per germline, CDR1 SGHRS and CDR2 YFSETQ. Written as DNA, the CDR3 is TGCGCCAGCAGCGTGGGGACTATCGGGAGCCCCGAGCAGTACATC. This encodes CASSVGTIGSPEQYI.

This clonotype was counted at least ten times. The chain has TRBV30 and TRBJ1-2, with a tentative D call TRBD1 (5 bases). Germline CDR1 GTSNPN, CDR2 SVGIG (reference sequence). CDR3 size: 13 residues. CDR3 protein: CVADLGLDYGYTF. The CDR3 DNA is TGTGTCGCGGATTTGGGGCTGGACTATGGCTACACCTTC.

The DNA of the CDR3 is TGTGTCATTTCCCCTGGGGCCCGCGCCGGGGCTTGCGTCCACGAGCAGTACTTC. Translating gives CVISPGARAGACVHEQYF. This chain joins TRBV28 and TRBJ2-7; D may correspond to TRBD1 or TRBD2 (5 bases each). Germline CDR1 reads MDHEN; CDR2 reads SYDVKM. The CDR3 contains 18 residues.

This chain uses TRBV7-9 with TRBJ1-2; weak D call: TRBD1 (5 bases). The CDR3 extends over 16 amino acids. Germline CDR1 reads SEHNR; CDR2 reads FQNEAQ (reference sequence). V gave up 5 bases and J gave up 0 bases, with 16 bases separating them. The CDR3: CASSQAGAVTNYGYTF. The CDR3 DNA sequence: TGTGCCAGCAGCCAGGCTGGGGCCGTTACTAACTATGGCTACACCTTC.

The chain has TRBV28 and TRBJ1-3; 7 bases are a match to TRBD1. CDR1 and CDR2 (germline): MDHEN, SYDVKM. This CDR3 region has 16 residues. Trimming took 6 bases from V and 3 from J; bases not matched to a gene: 11. The CDR3 spells CASSLSPTGSGNTIYF. The CDR3, as DNA: TGTGCCAGCAGCCTCTCCCCGACAGGGAGTGGAAACACCATATATTTT.

To note about this clonotype: One end of the junction does not line up with germline, which may come from a read error. DNA of the CDR3: TGTGTCAGCAGCGACCGGCACTTGATCACAGATACGCAGTATTTT. It codes for CVSSDRHLITDTQYF. V is TRBV4-2 and J is TRBJ2-3; no reliable D call. CDR1 and CDR2 from the germline V gene are LGHNA and YNFKEQ. CDR3 length: 15 amino acids.

Turning to this clonotype: A read error is possible here, since a much larger clone lies one base away. V usage is TRBV7-8 and J usage is TRBJ1-5; possible D gene TRBD1, 6 bases. The end of the DNA is better explained by TRBJ2-3, so the J call may be wrong. Per the germline V gene, CDR1 is SGHVS and CDR2 is FQNEAQ. This CDR3 is 14 amino acids long. This CDR3 is CASSLVAGAQPQYF. CDR3 bases: TGTGCCAGCAGCTTAGTTGCAGGGGCCCAGCCCCAGTATTTT.